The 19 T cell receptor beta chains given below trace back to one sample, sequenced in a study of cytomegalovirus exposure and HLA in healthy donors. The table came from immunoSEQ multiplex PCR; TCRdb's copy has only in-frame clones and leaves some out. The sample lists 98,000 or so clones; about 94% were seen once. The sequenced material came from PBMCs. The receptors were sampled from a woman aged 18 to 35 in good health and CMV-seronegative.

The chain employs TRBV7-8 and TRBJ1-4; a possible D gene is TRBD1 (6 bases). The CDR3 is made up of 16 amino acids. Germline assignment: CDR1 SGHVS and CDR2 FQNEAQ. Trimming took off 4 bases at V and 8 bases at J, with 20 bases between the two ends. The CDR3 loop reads CASSSHRGTLGEKLFF. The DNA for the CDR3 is TGTGCCAGCAGCTCCCATAGGGGGACACTCGGAGAAAAACTGTTTTTT.

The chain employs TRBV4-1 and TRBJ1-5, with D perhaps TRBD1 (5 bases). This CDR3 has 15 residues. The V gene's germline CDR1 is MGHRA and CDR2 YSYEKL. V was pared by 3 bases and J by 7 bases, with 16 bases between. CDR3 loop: CASSQGDSGGQPQHF. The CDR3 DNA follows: TGCGCCAGCAGCCAGGGCGATTCGGGGGGACAGCCCCAGCATTTT.

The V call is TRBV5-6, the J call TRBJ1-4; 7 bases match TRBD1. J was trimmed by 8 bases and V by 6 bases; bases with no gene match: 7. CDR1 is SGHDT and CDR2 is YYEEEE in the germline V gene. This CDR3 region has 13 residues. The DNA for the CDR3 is TGTGCCAGCACAGGACAGGTTGGGGAAAAACTGTTTTTT. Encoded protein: CASTGQVGEKLFF.

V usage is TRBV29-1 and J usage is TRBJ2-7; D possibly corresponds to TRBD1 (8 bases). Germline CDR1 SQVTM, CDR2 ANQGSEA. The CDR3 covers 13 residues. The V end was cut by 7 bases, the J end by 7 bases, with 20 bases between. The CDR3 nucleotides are TGCAGCGCCGAGGACAGGGACGGGGGGGAGCAGTACTTC. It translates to CSAEDRDGGEQYF.

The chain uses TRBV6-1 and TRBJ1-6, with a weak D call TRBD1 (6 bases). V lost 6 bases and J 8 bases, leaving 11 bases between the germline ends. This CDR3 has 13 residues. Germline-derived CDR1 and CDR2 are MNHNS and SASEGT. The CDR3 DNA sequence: TGTGCCAGCAGGGGGCAGGGGTATTCACCCCTCCACTTT. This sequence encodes CASRGQGYSPLHF.

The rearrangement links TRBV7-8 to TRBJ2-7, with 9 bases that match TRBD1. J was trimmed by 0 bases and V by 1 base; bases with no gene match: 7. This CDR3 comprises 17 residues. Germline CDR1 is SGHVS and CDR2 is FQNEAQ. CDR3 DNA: TGTGCCAGCAGCTTAGTAGGGGGGACAGGGAACTCCTACGAGCAGTACTTC. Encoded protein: CASSLVGGTGNSYEQYF.

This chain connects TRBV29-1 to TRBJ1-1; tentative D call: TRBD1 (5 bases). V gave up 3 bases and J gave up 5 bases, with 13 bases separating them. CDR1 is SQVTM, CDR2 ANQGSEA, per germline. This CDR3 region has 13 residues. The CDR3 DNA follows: TGCAGCGTTGATACGGGGGGTCGGACTGAAGCTTTCTTT. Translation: CSVDTGGRTEAFF.

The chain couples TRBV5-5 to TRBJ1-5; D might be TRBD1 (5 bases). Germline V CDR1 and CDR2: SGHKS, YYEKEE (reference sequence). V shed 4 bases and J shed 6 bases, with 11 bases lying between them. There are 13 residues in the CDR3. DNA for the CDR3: TGTGCCAGCAGCCGGGGGGGAACTCAGCCCCAGCATTTT. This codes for CASSRGGTQPQHF.

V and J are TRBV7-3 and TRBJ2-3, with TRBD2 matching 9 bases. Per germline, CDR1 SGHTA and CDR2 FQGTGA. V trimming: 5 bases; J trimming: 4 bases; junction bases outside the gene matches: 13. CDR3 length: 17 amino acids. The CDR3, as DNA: TGTGCCAGCAGCCAAAAATCTAGCGGGGCGGGGGCAGATACGCAGTATTTT. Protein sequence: CASSQKSSGAGADTQYF.

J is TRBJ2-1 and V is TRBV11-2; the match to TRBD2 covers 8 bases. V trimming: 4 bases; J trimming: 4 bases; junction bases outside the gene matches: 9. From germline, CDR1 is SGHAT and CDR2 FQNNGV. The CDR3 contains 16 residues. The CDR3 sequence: CASSSGVAGFYNEQFF. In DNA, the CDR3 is TGTGCCAGCAGCTCCGGAGTAGCGGGGTTTTACAATGAGCAGTTCTTC.

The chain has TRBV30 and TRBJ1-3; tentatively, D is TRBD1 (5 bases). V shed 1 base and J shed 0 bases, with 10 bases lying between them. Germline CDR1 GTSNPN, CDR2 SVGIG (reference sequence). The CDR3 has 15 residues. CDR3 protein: CAWSANRLSGNTIYF. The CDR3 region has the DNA TGTGCCTGGAGTGCTAACAGGCTCTCTGGAAACACCATATATTTT.

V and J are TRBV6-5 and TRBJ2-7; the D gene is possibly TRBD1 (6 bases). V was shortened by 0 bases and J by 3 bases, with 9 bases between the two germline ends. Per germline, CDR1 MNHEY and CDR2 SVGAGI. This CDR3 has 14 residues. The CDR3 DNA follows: TGTGCCAGCAGTTACTCCGGGACACTCTACGAGCAGTACTTC. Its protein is CASSYSGTLYEQYF.

This CDR3 is CASSTRPAGGSPLHF. The CDR3 nucleotides are TGTGCCAGTAGTACAAGGCCGGCCGGGGGGTCACCCCTCCACTTT. This chain joins TRBV19 and TRBJ1-6, with a tentative D call TRBD1 (5 bases). The CDR3 has 15 amino acids. V was pared by 4 bases and J by 10 bases, with 17 bases between. Per germline, CDR1 LNHDA and CDR2 SQIVND (reference sequence).

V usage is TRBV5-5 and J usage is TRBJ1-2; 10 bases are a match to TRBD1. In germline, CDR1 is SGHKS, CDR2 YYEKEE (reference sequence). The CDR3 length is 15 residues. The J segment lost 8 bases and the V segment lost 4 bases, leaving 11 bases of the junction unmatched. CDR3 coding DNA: TGTGCCAGCAGCCCCAACGCGGACAGGGGGAGAGGCTACACCTTC. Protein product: CASSPNADRGRGYTF. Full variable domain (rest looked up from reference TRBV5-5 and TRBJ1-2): DAGVTQSPTHLIKTRGQQVTLRCSPISGHKSVSWYQQVLGQGPQFIFQYYEKEERGRGNFPDRFSARQFPNYSSELNVNALLLGDSALYLCASSPNADRGRGYTFGSGTRLTVV.

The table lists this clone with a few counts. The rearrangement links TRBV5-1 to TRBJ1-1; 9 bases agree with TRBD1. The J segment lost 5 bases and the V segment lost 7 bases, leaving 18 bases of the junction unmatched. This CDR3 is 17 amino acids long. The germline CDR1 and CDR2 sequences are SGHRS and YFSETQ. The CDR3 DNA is TGCGCCAGCCGCTACGGGGGACAGGGAGGTCGCGGGACTGAAGCTTTCTTT. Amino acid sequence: CASRYGGQGGRGTEAFF.

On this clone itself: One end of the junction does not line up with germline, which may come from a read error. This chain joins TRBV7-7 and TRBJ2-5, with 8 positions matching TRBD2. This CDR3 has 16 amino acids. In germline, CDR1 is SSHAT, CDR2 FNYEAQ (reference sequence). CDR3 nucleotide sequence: TGTGCTAGCAGCTTCACCCCACGGGGGGGACAAGAGACCCAGTACTTC. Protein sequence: CASSFTPRGGQETQYF.

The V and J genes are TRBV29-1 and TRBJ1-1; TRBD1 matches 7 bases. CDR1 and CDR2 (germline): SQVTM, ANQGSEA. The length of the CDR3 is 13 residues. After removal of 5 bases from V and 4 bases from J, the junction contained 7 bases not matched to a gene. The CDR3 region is CSVTGVGGTEAFF. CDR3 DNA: TGCAGCGTTACAGGGGTAGGGGGCACTGAAGCTTTCTTT. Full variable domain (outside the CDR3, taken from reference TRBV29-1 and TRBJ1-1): SAVISQKPSRDICQRGTSLTIQCQVDSQVTMMFWYRQQPGQSLTLIATANQGSEATYESGFVIDKFPISRPNLTFSTLTVSNMSPEDSSIYLCSVTGVGGTEAFFGQGTRLTVV.

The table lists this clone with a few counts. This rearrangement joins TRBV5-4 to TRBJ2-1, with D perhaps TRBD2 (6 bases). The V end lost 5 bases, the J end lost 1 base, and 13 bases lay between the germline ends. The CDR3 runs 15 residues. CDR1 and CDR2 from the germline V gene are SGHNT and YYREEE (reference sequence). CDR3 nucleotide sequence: TGTGCCAGCAGGGGAGGACTACCTTCCTACAATGAGCAGTTCTTC. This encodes CASRGGLPSYNEQFF.

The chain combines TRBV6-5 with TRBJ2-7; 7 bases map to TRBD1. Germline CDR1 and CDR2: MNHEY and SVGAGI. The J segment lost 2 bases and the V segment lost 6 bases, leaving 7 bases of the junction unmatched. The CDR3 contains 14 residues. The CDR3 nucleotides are TGTGCCAGCAGCTGGACAGGCCGAACCTACGAGCAGTACTTC. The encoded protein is CASSWTGRTYEQYF.